The sequence of this TCR beta chain was determined in a study of blood T cell repertoires in COVID-19. Background on the study: Sites across the United States, Italy and Spain contributed samples from acute and convalescent COVID-19. Sources were T cells, B-cell-depleted T cells, or PBMCs; the material itself was cDNA or gDNA.

CDR3 length equals 14 residues. The V gene's germline CDR1 is SGHAT and CDR2 FQNNGV. Trimming at V came to 4 bases and at J to 11 bases, leaving 6 bases not matched to a gene. In the original workflow: Nucleated cell number was recorded as an estimate derived from reference gene primer amplification. Sequencing used immunoSEQ multiplex PCR; TCRdb keeps in-frame clones, though not all of them. The V and J calls and clone size are taken from that table; D and trimming were inferred from the DNA. The repertoire holds approximately 200,000 clones, with roughly 77% as singletons. Sequenced: peripheral blood. The V call is TRBV11-2, the J call TRBJ1-5, with 12 nucleotides matching TRBD1. The TCR originated in a woman over 75 with COVID-19, enrolled during active disease. CDR3: CASSSGTGGPTQHF. CDR3 in DNA: TGTGCCAGCAGCTCCGGGACAGGGGGCCCCACCCAGCATTTT.